These 17 T cell receptor beta chains originate from one sample sequenced in a study of cytomegalovirus exposure and HLA in healthy donors. PCR employed 60 Vbeta and 13 Jbeta primers. Generated by immunoSEQ multiplex PCR, the TCRdb table keeps only in-frame clones and is missing some. The data contain about 59,000 clones, more than 70% of them singletons. Sequenced material: PBMCs. These receptors all stem from a man aged 25-40 years in good health and CMV-seropositive.

This clone was counted between two and nine times. The chain combines TRBV30 with TRBJ1-1; D gene unclear. This CDR3 region has 13 residues. Trimming pared 2 bases from V and 2 bases from J, leaving 9 bases between. Per the germline V gene, CDR1 is GTSNPN and CDR2 is SVGIG (reference sequence). CDR3 loop: CAWSSYGNTEAFF. CDR3 DNA sequence: TGTGCCTGGAGTTCGTACGGTAACACTGAAGCTTTCTTT. Complete variable domain (other parts from reference TRBV30 and TRBJ1-1): SQTIHQWPATLVQPVGSPLSLECTVEGTSNPNLYWYRQAAGRGLQLLFYSVGIGQISSEVPQNLSASRPQDRQFILSSKKLLLSDSGFYLCAWSSYGNTEAFFGQGTRLTVV.

The chain has TRBV11-2 and TRBJ2-7; 7 bases match TRBD1. This CDR3 comprises 15 residues. Looked up from germline, CDR1 is SGHAT and CDR2 is FQNNGV. V shed 2 bases and J 0 bases; nucleotides not matched to a gene: 4. DNA for the CDR3: TGTGCCAGCAGCTTATTCCGGGACAGCTCCTACGAGCAGTACTTC. Translated, it gives CASSLFRDSSYEQYF.

The chain couples TRBV9 to TRBJ2-1; 10 nucleotides line up with TRBD2. Unmatched junction bases numbered 5, after V lost 3 bases and J lost 5 bases. CDR1 and CDR2 from the germline V gene are SGDLS and YYNGEE. This CDR3 has 15 residues. The CDR3 reads CASSDGLAANNEQFF. CDR3 in DNA: TGTGCCAGCAGCGATGGACTAGCGGCTAACAATGAGCAGTTCTTC.

Notes on this clone: Other DNA sequences from this sample encode an identical CDR3 as well. The chain couples TRBV6-4 to TRBJ2-3, with TRBD1 matching 8 bases. The CDR3 totals 14 residues. The germline V gene encodes CDR1 MRHNA and CDR2 SNTAGT. V shed 0 bases and J 4 bases; nucleotides not matched to a gene: 0. In nucleotides, the CDR3 is TGTGCCAGCAGTGACTCGACAGGGGCAGATACGCAGTATTTT. Residues: CASSDSTGADTQYF.

The chain couples TRBV28 to TRBJ1-2, with D tentatively TRBD1 (6 bases). V was pared by 6 bases and J by 1 base, with 21 bases between. Germline lookup yields CDR1 MDHEN and CDR2 SYDVKM. The CDR3 covers 17 residues. CDR3 DNA: TGTGCCAGCAGCTCCTTCCCCTTAGGGGGACATAACTATGGCTACACCTTC. It encodes CASSSFPLGGHNYGYTF.

This chain connects TRBV5-1 to TRBJ2-7, with 8 bases matching TRBD1. The germline V gene encodes CDR1 SGHRS and CDR2 YFSETQ. The CDR3 extends over 15 amino acids. The junction had 9 bases not matched to a gene; V was cut back by 2 bases and J by 5 bases. The CDR3, as DNA: TGCGCCAGCAGCTTCCAAGGACAGGGTGTCGACGAGCAGTACTTC. This gives the protein CASSFQGQGVDEQYF. The full variable domain, its missing parts supplied by reference TRBV5-1 and TRBJ2-7, is KAGVTQTPRYLIKTRGQQVTLSCSPISGHRSVSWYQQTPGQGLQFLFEYFSETQRNKGNFPGRFSGRQFSNSRSEMNVSTLELGDSALYLCASSFQGQGVDEQYFGPGTRLTVT.

The CDR3 coding sequence is TGTGCCAGCAGCCAGGACATCCTAGGCTACAATGAGCAGTTCTTC. Amino acid sequence: CASSQDILGYNEQFF. This chain uses TRBV7-3 with TRBJ2-1; D might be TRBD1 (5 bases). The V end was cut by 5 bases, the J end by 3 bases, with 14 bases between. The length of the CDR3 is 15 residues. Germline V lookup: CDR1 SGHTA, CDR2 FQGTGA.

The J gene is TRBJ2-1, the V gene TRBV6-6, with 10 positions matching TRBD1. Germline loops: CDR1 MNHNY, CDR2 SVGAGI (reference sequence). Unmatched junction bases numbered 4, after V lost 7 bases and J lost 1 base. The CDR3 runs to 15 residues. The CDR3 region is CASTKGQGSYNEQFF. CDR3 sequence (DNA): TGTGCCAGCACTAAGGGACAGGGGTCCTACAATGAGCAGTTCTTC.

The CDR3 sequence: CASSLAGRQINQPQHF. The CDR3 DNA is TGTGCCAGCAGCTTAGCGGGCAGGCAGATCAATCAGCCCCAGCATTTT. J is TRBJ1-5 and V is TRBV7-2; D not resolved. The V end lost 0 bases, the J end lost 3 bases, and 12 bases lay between the germline ends. This CDR3 has 16 residues. From germline, CDR1 is SGHTA and CDR2 FQGNSA.

The chain joins TRBV4-2 to TRBJ2-7; 8 bases align to TRBD2. V was pared by 3 bases and J by 4 bases, with 2 bases of the junction left unmatched. The CDR3 is made up of 13 amino acids. CDR1 and CDR2 (germline): LGHNA, YNFKEQ. The CDR3 here is CASSHGGGYEQYF. CDR3 in DNA: TGTGCCAGCAGCCACGGGGGGGGGTACGAGCAGTACTTC.

The chain uses TRBV27 and TRBJ2-1; D is ambiguous. Trimming removed 0 bases from V and 10 bases from J, with 10 bases in between. CDR3 size: 13 residues. The germline V gene encodes CDR1 MNHEY and CDR2 SMNVEV (reference sequence). CDR3 coding DNA: TGTGCCAGCAGTTTATCGTTCTCCAGAGAGCAGTTCTTC. It is translated as CASSLSFSREQFF.

The chain has TRBV6-5 and TRBJ1-2; TRBD1 aligns across 7 bases. The CDR3 totals 11 residues. Germline values: CDR1 MNHEY, CDR2 SVGAGI. V gave up 11 bases and J gave up 6 bases; unmatched junction bases: 6. CDR3 bases: TGTGCCGGACGGGACAGCAATGGCTACACCTTC. Translation gives CAGRDSNGYTF.

The chain employs TRBV7-3 and TRBJ1-1, with TRBD1 as a possible D gene (5 bases). This CDR3 spans 14 amino acids. V was pared by 3 bases and J by 4 bases, with 12 bases between. Germline V gives CDR1 SGHTA, CDR2 FQGTGA. CDR3 in DNA: TGTGCCAGCAGCTTTCAGGGCTCCAGCACTGAAGCTTTCTTT. The encoded protein is CASSFQGSSTEAFF.

The rearrangement uses TRBV6-5 and TRBJ2-7, with 9 bases fitting TRBD1. The CDR3 extends over 14 amino acids. Germline-derived CDR1 and CDR2 are MNHEY and SVGAGI. Trimming cost V 1 base and J 3 bases; bases outside gene matches: 1. CDR3 sequence: CASSYWGQGYEQYF. The CDR3 DNA sequence: TGTGCCAGCAGTTACTGGGGACAGGGCTACGAGCAGTACTTC.

The chain links TRBV19 to TRBJ1-3; D ambiguous. Between the trimmed V and J ends, which lost 0 bases and 16 bases, there was a span of 10 bases. The germline CDR1 and CDR2 sequences are LNHDA and SQIVND (reference sequence). This CDR3 comprises 11 residues. This chain's CDR3 is CASSIDAQVYF. CDR3 sequence (DNA): TGTGCCAGTAGTATAGACGCACAAGTCTATTTT.

This clone has only a few counts. The V gene is TRBV6-5, the J gene TRBJ1-5; no firm D call. CDR1 and CDR2 (germline): MNHEY, SVGAGI. V lost 5 bases, J lost 0 bases, and 11 bases lay in between. The CDR3 sequence is 15 residues long. CDR3 sequence: CASSPAGVSNQPQHF. DNA of the CDR3: TGTGCCAGCAGTCCCGCGGGAGTTAGCAATCAGCCCCAGCATTTT.

The chain carries TRBV28 and TRBJ2-2; a weak D match, TRBD2 (5 bases). CDR1 is MDHEN, CDR2 SYDVKM, per germline. Trimming pared 3 bases from V and 5 bases from J, leaving 10 bases between. The CDR3 spans 14 residues. CDR3 in amino acids: CASSFPRGTGELFF. The DNA of the CDR3 is TGTGCCAGCAGTTTTCCTAGAGGGACCGGGGAGCTGTTTTTT.